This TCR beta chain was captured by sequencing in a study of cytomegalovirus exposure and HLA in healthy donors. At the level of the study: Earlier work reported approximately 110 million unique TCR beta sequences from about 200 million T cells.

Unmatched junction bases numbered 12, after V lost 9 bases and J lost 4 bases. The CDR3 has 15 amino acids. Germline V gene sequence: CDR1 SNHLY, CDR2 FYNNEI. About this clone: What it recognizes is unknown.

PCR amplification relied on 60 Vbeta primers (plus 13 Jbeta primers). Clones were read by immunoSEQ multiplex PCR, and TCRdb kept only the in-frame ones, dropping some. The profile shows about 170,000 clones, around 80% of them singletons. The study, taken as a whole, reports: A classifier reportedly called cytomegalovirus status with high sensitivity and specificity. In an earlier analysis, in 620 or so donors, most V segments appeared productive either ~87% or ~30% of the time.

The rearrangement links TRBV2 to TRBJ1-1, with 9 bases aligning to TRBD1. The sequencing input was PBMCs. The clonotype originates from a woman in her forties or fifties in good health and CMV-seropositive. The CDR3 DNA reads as TGTGCCAGTGGGACTCGGACAGGGGAGACCACTGAAGCTTTCTTT. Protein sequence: CASGTRTGETTEAFF.